This is a list of T cell receptor beta chains from one sample in a study of blood T cell repertoires in COVID-19. The assay was immunoSEQ multiplex PCR, and TCRdb's table has in-frame clones only and misses some. The sample holds fewer than 300,000 clones; less than 90% are singletons and the top ten take more than 10%. Sequencing used peripheral blood. The receptors shown here come from a human donor in a cohort sampled during active COVID-19. Both conserved end residues are part of each CDR3. Fields, in order: J gene, V gene, CDR3 protein.

TRBJ2-7,TRBV29-1,CSVSPGAYEQYF
TRBJ1-5,TRBV4-1,CASSQGGAGRGQPQHF
TRBJ1-4,TRBV7-9,CASSLSRARNEKLFF
TRBJ2-7,TRBV6-6,CASSRGTGRLSSYEQYF
TRBJ2-7,TRBV24-1,CATSVGRTGEDEQYF
TRBJ2-7,TRBV7-2,CASSLEHYEQYF
TRBJ1-5,TRBV6-5,CASPSGGSNQPQHF
TRBJ1-6,TRBV10-2,CASRGQGRSPLHF
TRBJ2-1,TRBV13,CASSPRTPNNEQFF
TRBJ2-4,TRBV2,CASSGGREPKNIQYF
TRBJ1-1,TRBV29-1,CSVRTRGGRITEAFF
TRBJ2-1,TRBV11-1,CASSLKSGSYNEQFF
TRBJ2-7,TRBV10-1,CASSPGTELYEQYF
TRBJ1-1,TRBV20-1,CSASGQGVVGTEAFF
TRBJ2-1,TRBV28,CASSLGGSGLHEQFF
TRBJ1-2,TRBV28,CASSQGLSLYGYTF
TRBJ2-1,TRBV28,CASSLGLAVMDEQFF
TRBJ2-3,TRBV19,CASTSMKGSTDTQYF
TRBJ1-2,TRBV6-5,CASSSGGRYGYTF
TRBJ2-2,TRBV5-1,CASSSRGLAGEFGELFF
TRBJ2-5,TRBV5-1,CASRTGTEETQYF
TRBJ1-3,TRBV29-1,CSVGTVRNTIYF
TRBJ2-7,TRBV15,CATSSRQGGYEQYF
TRBJ1-2,TRBV9,CASQGGDRGVYGYTF
TRBJ2-3,TRBV7-6,CASSFQTGGLSTDTQYF
TRBJ2-5,TRBV7-8,CASSLATGGETQYF
TRBJ2-1,TRBV7-2,CASRPRGGPYNEQFF
TRBJ1-2,TRBV6-5,CASSRELDYGYTF
TRBJ2-7,TRBV27,CASSLLGQVSSYEQYF
TRBJ1-6,TRBV4-3,CASSQVVTRNSPLHF
TRBJ2-3,TRBV12-3/TRBV12-4,CASSSGTDTQYF
TRBJ1-1,TRBV5-1,CASSLAAGVNTEAFF
TRBJ2-7,TRBV18,CASSRGQQYEQYF
TRBJ2-7,TRBV3-1/TRBV3-2,CASSRDRGYYEQYF
TRBJ2-3,TRBV11-2,CASSLGTSATSTDTQYF
TRBJ1-3,TRBV28,CASSLRGGPGNTIYF
TRBJ2-5,TRBV28,CASTIRGYQETQYF
TRBJ2-7,TRBV28,CASSPTWGSSEQYF
TRBJ2-1,TRBV25-1,CASSKKGTGSSNEQFF
TRBJ2-5,TRBV29-1,CSVGSGGQGLETQYF
TRBJ1-5,TRBV19,CASSISGGDGPQHF
TRBJ2-2,TRBV6-5,CASRRDTGELFF
TRBJ1-2,TRBV19,CASSAPGVPYGYTF
TRBJ1-1,TRBV6-5,CASSYSTTGNTEAFF
TRBJ2-5,TRBV21-1,CASSLTIGLAGVKTQYF
TRBJ1-3,TRBV15,CATRSNRGAGNTIYF
TRBJ2-5,TRBV19,CASSGGSWQETQYF
TRBJ2-3,TRBV10-2,CASSPSGSRADTQYF